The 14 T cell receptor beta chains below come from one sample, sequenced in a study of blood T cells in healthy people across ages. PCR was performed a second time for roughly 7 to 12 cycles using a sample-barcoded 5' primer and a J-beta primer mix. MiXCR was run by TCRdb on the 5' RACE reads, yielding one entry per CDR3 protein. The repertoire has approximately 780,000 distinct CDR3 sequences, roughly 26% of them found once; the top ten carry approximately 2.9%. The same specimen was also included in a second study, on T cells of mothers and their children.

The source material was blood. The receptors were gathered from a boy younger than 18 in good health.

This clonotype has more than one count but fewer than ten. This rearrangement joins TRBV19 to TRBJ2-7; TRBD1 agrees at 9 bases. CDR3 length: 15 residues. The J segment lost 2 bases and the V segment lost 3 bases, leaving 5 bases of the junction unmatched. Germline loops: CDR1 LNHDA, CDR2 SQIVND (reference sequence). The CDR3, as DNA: TGTGCCAGTAGTATTCTGGGACAGGGTCCCTACGAGCAGTACTTC. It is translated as CASSILGQGPYEQYF.

The CDR3 DNA reads TGTGCCAGCAGTGATGTATCCAACCCAGATACGCAGTATTTT. Translating gives CASSDVSNPDTQYF. The V gene is TRBV2, the J gene TRBJ2-3; no reliable D call. V lost 3 bases and J 4 bases, leaving 11 bases between the germline ends. This CDR3 region has 14 residues. The germline V gene has CDR1 SNHLY and CDR2 FYNNEI.

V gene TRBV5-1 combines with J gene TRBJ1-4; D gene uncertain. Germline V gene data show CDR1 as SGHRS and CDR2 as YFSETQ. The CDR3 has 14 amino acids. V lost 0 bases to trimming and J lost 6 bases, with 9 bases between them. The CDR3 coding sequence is TGCGCCAGCAGCTTGGCGGGAGCTGATGAAAAACTGTTTTTT. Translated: CASSLAGADEKLFF.

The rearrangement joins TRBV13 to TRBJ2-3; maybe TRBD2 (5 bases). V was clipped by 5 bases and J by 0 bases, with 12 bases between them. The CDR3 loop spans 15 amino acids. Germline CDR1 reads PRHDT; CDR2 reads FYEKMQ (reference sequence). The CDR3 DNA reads TGTGCCAGCAGCATCCGGGGTGCTAGCACAGATACGCAGTATTTT. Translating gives CASSIRGASTDTQYF.

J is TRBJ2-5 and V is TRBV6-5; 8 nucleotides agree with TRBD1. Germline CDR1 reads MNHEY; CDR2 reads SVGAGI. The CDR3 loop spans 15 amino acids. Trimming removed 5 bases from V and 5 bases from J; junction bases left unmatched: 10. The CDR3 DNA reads TGTGCCAGCAGTCCCCCAGGGGGCAGTTGGGAGACCCAGTACTTC. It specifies CASSPPGGSWETQYF.

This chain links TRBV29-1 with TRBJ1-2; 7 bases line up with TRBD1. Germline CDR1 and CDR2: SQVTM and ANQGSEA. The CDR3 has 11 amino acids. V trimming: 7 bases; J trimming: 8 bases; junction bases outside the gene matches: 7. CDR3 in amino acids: CSDDRVRGYTF. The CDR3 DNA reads TGCAGCGACGACAGGGTCCGGGGCTACACCTTC. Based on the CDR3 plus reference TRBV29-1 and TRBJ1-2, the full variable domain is SAVISQKPSRDICQRGTSLTIQCQVDSQVTMMFWYRQQPGQSLTLIATANQGSEATYESGFVIDKFPISRPNLTFSTLTVSNMSPEDSSIYLCSDDRVRGYTFGSGTRLTVV.

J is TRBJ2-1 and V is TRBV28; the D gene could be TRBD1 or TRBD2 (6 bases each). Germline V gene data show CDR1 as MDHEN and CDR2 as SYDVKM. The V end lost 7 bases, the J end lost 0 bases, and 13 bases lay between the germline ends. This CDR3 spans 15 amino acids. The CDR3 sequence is CASNRGTPSYNEQFF. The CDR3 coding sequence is TGTGCCAGCAACCGCGGGACACCCTCCTACAATGAGCAGTTCTTC.

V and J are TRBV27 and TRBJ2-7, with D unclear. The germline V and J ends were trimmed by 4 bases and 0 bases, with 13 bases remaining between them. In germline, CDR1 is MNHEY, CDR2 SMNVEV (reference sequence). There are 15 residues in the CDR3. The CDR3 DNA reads TGTGCCAGCAGTTGGATGGACGGTTCCTCCTACGAGCAGTACTTC. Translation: CASSWMDGSSYEQYF.

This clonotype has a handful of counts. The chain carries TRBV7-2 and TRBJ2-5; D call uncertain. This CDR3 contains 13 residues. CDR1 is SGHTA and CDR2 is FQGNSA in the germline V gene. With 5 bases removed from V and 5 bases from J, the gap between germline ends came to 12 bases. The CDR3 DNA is TGTGCCAGCAGCCTTAATATTAGGGAGACCCAGTACTTC. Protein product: CASSLNIRETQYF.

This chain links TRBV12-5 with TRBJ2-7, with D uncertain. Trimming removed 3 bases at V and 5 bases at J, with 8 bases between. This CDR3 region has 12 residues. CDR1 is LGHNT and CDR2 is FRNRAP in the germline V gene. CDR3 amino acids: CASGFSRDEQYF. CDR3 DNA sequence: TGTGCTAGTGGTTTCAGCCGAGACGAGCAGTACTTC. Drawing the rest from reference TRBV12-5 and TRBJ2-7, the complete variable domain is DARVTQTPRHKVTEMGQEVTMRCQPILGHNTVFWYRQTMMQGLELLAYFRNRAPLDDSGMPKDRFSAEMPDATLATLKIQPSEPRDSAVYFCASGFSRDEQYFGPGTRLTVT.

CDR3 coding DNA: TGTGCCATAAAACCCCCGGGACACACTGAAGCTTTCTTT. As protein: CAIKPPGHTEAFF. This rearrangement joins TRBV19 to TRBJ1-1; D might be TRBD1 (5 bases). Per the germline V gene, CDR1 is LNHDA and CDR2 is SQIVND (reference sequence). V lost 10 bases and J lost 3, with 15 bases in between. This CDR3 spans 13 amino acids.

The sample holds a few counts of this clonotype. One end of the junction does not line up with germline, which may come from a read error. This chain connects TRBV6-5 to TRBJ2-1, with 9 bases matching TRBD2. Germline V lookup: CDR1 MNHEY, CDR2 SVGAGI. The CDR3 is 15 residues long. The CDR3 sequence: CANSRSLAGPGEQFF. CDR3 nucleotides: TGTGCCAACAGTCGCAGCCTAGCGGGACCAGGGGAGCAGTTCTTC.

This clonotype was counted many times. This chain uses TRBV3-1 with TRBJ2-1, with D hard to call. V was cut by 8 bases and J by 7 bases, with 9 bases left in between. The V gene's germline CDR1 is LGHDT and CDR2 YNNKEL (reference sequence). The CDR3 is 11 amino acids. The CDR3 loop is CASGSHNEQFF. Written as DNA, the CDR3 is TGTGCCAGCGGAAGCCATAATGAGCAGTTCTTC.

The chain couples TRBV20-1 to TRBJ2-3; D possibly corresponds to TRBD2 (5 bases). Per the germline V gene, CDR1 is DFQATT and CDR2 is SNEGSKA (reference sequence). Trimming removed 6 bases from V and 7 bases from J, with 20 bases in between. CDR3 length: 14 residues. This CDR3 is CSAGARSGFHTQYF. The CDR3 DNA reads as TGCAGTGCCGGAGCTCGCAGCGGTTTCCATACGCAGTATTTT.